This T cell receptor beta chain appears in the sequencing data of a study of circulating CD8 cells and anti-PD-1 response in melanoma. Study-wide points: No tumor material was available, so peptide assays assessed reactivity. Under 8% of TRB clonotypes were shared between subsets at M1.

The V end lost 6 bases, the J end lost 10 bases, and 13 bases lay between the germline ends. This CDR3 is built from 12 residues. Each library started from roughly 16 ng of total RNA using the QIAseq Immune Repertoire TCR panel. One entry per CDR3 protein results from TCRdb running MiXCR on the reads. This table has 200 to 300 distinct CDR3 sequences, approximately 10% appearing once. Live CD3+CD8+TCRalphabeta+ cells were sorted into four subsets by PD-1 and/or TIGIT. This clonotype is labeled large. Its antigen remains unidentified. The TCR comes from a human donor with melanoma. The sample was CD8+ T cells from PBMCs, taken at baseline or after one month of anti-PD-1 therapy (not recorded which). The V call is TRBV12-3 or TRBV12-4, the J call TRBJ2-1; D might be TRBD1 or TRBD2, each matching 5 bases. This chain's CDR3 is CASSPGWDEQFF. The CDR3 DNA is TGTGCCAGCAGCCCAGGTTGGGACGAGCAGTTCTTC.